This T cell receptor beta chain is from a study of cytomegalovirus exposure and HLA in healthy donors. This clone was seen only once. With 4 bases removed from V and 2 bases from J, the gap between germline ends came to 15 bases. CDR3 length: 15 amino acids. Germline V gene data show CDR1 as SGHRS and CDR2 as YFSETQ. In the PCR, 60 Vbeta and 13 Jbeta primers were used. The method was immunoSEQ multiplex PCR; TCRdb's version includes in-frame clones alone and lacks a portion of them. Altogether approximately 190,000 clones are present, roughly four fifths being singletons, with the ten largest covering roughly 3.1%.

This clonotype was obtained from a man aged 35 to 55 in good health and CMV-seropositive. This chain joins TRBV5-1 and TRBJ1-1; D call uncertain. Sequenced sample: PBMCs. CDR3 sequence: CASSPGIKGNTEAFF. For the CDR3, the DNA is TGCGCCAGCAGCCCGGGGATTAAAGGTAACACTGAAGCTTTCTTT.